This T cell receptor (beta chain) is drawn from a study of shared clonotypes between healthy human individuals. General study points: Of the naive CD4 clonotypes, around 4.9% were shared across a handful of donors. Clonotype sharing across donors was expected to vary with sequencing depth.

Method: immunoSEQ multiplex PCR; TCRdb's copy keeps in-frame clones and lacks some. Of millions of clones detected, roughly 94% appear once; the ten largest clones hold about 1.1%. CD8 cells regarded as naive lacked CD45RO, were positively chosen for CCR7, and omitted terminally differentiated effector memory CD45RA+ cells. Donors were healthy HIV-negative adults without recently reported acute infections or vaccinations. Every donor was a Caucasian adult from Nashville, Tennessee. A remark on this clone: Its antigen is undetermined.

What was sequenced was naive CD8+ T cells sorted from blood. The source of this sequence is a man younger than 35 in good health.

The CDR3 loop is CASSLYGGRNEQFF. The CDR3 nucleotides read TGTGCCAGCAGTTTATACGGGGGAAGGAATGAGCAGTTCTTC. This chain uses TRBV27 with TRBJ2-1; perhaps TRBD2 as D (6 bases). There are 14 residues in the CDR3. Trimming stripped 1 base from V and 7 bases from J, with 11 bases between. CDR1 is MNHEY and CDR2 is SMNVEV in the germline V gene (reference sequence).